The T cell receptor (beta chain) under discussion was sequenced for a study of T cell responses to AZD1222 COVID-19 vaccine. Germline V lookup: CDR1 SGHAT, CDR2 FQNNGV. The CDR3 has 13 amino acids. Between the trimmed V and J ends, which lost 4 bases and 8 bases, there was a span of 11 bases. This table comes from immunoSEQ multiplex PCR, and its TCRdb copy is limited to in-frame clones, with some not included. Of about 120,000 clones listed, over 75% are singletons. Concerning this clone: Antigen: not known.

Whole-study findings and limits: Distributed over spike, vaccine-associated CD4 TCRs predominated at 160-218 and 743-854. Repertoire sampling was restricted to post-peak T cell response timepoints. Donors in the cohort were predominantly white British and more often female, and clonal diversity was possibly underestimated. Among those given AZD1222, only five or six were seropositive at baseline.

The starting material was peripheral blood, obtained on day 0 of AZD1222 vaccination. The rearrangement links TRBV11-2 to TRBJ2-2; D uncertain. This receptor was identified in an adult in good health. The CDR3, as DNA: TGTGCCAGCAGCTCCAATAGTAGAGGGGAGCTGTTTTTT. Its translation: CASSSNSRGELFF.